A selection of T cell receptor beta chains follows, all from one sample in a study of control samples from healthy donors and cancer patients. Generated by immunoSEQ multiplex PCR, the TCRdb table keeps only in-frame clones and is missing some. The repertoire holds more than 120,000 clones, with more than 90% as singletons. The specimen was blood. The receptors here all came from a man aged 25 to 40 in good health. Each CDR3 is given with its conserved first and last residue. Fields, in order: clone size, V gene, J gene, D gene, CDR3 DNA, CDR3 protein. The D gene is left open where the match is weak. Clone size is given for some rows only: seen once, a few or many times, or a class if the clone is expanded.

clone_size: .
v_call: TRBV20-1
j_call: TRBJ1-5
d_call: .
cdr3_nt: TGCAGTGCTAGTACATTCCGGGGAGAGGAGGTGTATCAGCCCCAGCATTTT
cdr3_aa: CSASTFRGEEVYQPQHF

clone_size: .
v_call: TRBV2
j_call: TRBJ2-7
d_call: TRBD1
cdr3_nt: TGTGCCAGCTCCCCGACAGGGCCCCACGAGCAGTACTTC
cdr3_aa: CASSPTGPHEQYF

clone_size: .
v_call: TRBV5-1
j_call: TRBJ2-1
d_call: TRBD2
cdr3_nt: TGCGCCAGCAGCGTGACTAGCGGGGGTTACAATGAGCAGTTCTTC
cdr3_aa: CASSVTSGGYNEQFF

clone_size: .
v_call: TRBV23-1
j_call: TRBJ2-7
d_call: .
cdr3_nt: TGCGCCAGCAGTCAATCGCCCGAAGTCACTAGGGTTCTCGAGCAGTACTTC
cdr3_aa: CASSQSPEVTRVLEQYF

clone_size: .
v_call: TRBV27
j_call: TRBJ2-7
d_call: TRBD1
cdr3_nt: TGTGCCAGCAGTCTCCGACAGGGCCTTTCCTACGAGCAGTACTTC
cdr3_aa: CASSLRQGLSYEQYF

clone_size: once
v_call: TRBV9
j_call: TRBJ1-2
d_call: .
cdr3_nt: TGTGCCAGCAGCGTAGGAGTCAGGGCGGCGTATGGCTACACCTTC
cdr3_aa: CASSVGVRAAYGYTF

clone_size: .
v_call: TRBV6-5
j_call: TRBJ1-4
d_call: TRBD1
cdr3_nt: TGTGCCAGCAGACGGGACAGTAGTGAAAAACTGTTTTTT
cdr3_aa: CASRRDSSEKLFF

clone_size: .
v_call: TRBV12-3/TRBV12-4
j_call: TRBJ2-5
d_call: .
cdr3_nt: TGTGCCAGCAGTTTCTCGGGAGAGACCCAGTACTTC
cdr3_aa: CASSFSGETQYF

clone_size: .
v_call: TRBV19
j_call: TRBJ2-2
d_call: TRBD1
cdr3_nt: TGTGCCAGTAGTATCGGGACAGGGCTCCCCGGGGAGCTGTTTTTT
cdr3_aa: CASSIGTGLPGELFF

clone_size: .
v_call: TRBV7-8
j_call: TRBJ2-1
d_call: .
cdr3_nt: TGTGCCAGCAGCTTAAATCCAAACACCTACAATGAGCAGTTCTTC
cdr3_aa: CASSLNPNTYNEQFF

clone_size: .
v_call: TRBV6-5
j_call: TRBJ2-3
d_call: .
cdr3_nt: TGTGCCAGCAGTTACGGGGGAGGTGGCGCAGATACGCAGTATTTT
cdr3_aa: CASSYGGGGADTQYF

clone_size: .
v_call: TRBV9
j_call: TRBJ1-1
d_call: .
cdr3_nt: TGTGCCAGCAGCGTAGGTGGGTTGGTAACTGAAGCTTTCTTT
cdr3_aa: CASSVGGLVTEAFF

clone_size: .
v_call: TRBV6-1
j_call: TRBJ2-3
d_call: .
cdr3_nt: TGTGCCAGCAGTGAGGGTGGCAGGGCCGAGACGCAGTATTTT
cdr3_aa: CASSEGGRAETQYF

clone_size: .
v_call: TRBV25-1
j_call: TRBJ2-4
d_call: .
cdr3_nt: TGTGCCAGCAGTCCCGGGACAAGGGACATTCAGTACTTC
cdr3_aa: CASSPGTRDIQYF

clone_size: .
v_call: TRBV7-2
j_call: TRBJ1-2
d_call: .
cdr3_nt: TGTGCCAGCAGCTTAGCCGCGGGCTTCCAAGATGGCTACACCTTC
cdr3_aa: CASSLAAGFQDGYTF

clone_size: .
v_call: TRBV18
j_call: TRBJ2-3
d_call: TRBD1
cdr3_nt: TGTGCCAGCTCACGCGGGACAGGGCGCACAGATACGCAGTATTTT
cdr3_aa: CASSRGTGRTDTQYF

clone_size: .
v_call: TRBV9
j_call: TRBJ1-4
d_call: TRBD1
cdr3_nt: TGTGCCAGCAGCGCGACAGGGAGAAATGAAAAACTGTTTTTT
cdr3_aa: CASSATGRNEKLFF

clone_size: .
v_call: TRBV6-5
j_call: TRBJ1-4
d_call: TRBD1
cdr3_nt: TGTGCCAGCAGTTACCACAGGGGGCAAGATGAAAAACTGTTTTTT
cdr3_aa: CASSYHRGQDEKLFF

clone_size: .
v_call: TRBV5-4
j_call: TRBJ2-7
d_call: .
cdr3_nt: TGTGCCAGCAGCAATGGGGGTACGGGAGAGCAGTACTTC
cdr3_aa: CASSNGGTGEQYF

clone_size: .
v_call: TRBV3-1/TRBV3-2
j_call: TRBJ2-7
d_call: .
cdr3_nt: TGTGCCAGCAGCCAAGTTTTCGGGGACTTTGAGCAGTACTTC
cdr3_aa: CASSQVFGDFEQYF

clone_size: .
v_call: TRBV5-6
j_call: TRBJ2-5
d_call: TRBD2
cdr3_nt: TGTGCCAGCAGCCTCAGCGGGGGTGAGACCCAGTACTTC
cdr3_aa: CASSLSGGETQYF

clone_size: once
v_call: TRBV29-1
j_call: TRBJ2-7
d_call: TRBD1
cdr3_nt: TGCAGCGTGGTCCGACAGGGGGCGCGGTACGAGCAGTACTTC
cdr3_aa: CSVVRQGARYEQYF

clone_size: .
v_call: TRBV19
j_call: TRBJ1-5
d_call: .
cdr3_nt: TGTGCCAGTAGTGGACGGATCAATCAGCCCCAGCATTTT
cdr3_aa: CASSGRINQPQHF

clone_size: .
v_call: TRBV28
j_call: TRBJ1-2
d_call: .
cdr3_nt: TGTGCCAGCACAGGGTGGAATGGCTACACCTTC
cdr3_aa: CASTGWNGYTF